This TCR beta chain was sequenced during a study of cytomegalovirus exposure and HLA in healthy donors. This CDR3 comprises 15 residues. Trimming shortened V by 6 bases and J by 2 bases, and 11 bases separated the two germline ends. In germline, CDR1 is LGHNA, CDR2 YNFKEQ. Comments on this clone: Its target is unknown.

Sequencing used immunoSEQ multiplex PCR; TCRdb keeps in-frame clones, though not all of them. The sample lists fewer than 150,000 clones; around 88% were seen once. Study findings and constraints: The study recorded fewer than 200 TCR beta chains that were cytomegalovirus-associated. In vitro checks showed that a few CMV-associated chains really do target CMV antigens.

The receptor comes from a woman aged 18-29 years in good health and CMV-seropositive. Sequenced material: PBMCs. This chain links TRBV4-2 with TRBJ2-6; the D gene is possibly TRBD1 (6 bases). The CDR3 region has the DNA TGTGCCAGCAGTCCAGGGGATGCTGGGGCCAACGTCCTGACTTTC. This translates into CASSPGDAGANVLTF.